This T cell receptor (beta chain) derives from a study of spatial heterogeneity in lung cancer. Study overall: There were consistently more beta-chain sequences detected than alpha-chain sequences. Combinations of a unique TCR and a UMI were tallied in raw reads, and on average each appeared more than ten times.

The sample's time point: sample taken at primary tumor resection. There were 72 donors, all of them untreated patients with early-stage non-small cell lung cancer. The table lists this clonotype with many counts. Each TCR cDNA molecule carried a unique molecular identifier. TCRdb fed the 5' RACE reads into MiXCR, producing one record per CDR3 protein. The data show some 11,000 distinct CDR3 sequences, about 4% seen once. This TCR was sampled from a female donor with early-stage non-small cell lung cancer. The sequencing used PBMCs, collected at surgery.

The chain's CDR3 is CASSSRLVAKGGGYQETQYF. The CDR3 bases are TGTGCCAGCAGCTCCCGCCTCGTGGCGAAAGGGGGGGGCTACCAAGAGACCCAGTACTTC. This chain joins TRBV7-8 and TRBJ2-5; TRBD2 might be the D (7 bases). Deletions cut 4 bases from V and 0 bases from J, with 27 bases between. The CDR3 is made up of 20 amino acids. CDR1 and CDR2 (germline): SGHVS, FQNEAQ.